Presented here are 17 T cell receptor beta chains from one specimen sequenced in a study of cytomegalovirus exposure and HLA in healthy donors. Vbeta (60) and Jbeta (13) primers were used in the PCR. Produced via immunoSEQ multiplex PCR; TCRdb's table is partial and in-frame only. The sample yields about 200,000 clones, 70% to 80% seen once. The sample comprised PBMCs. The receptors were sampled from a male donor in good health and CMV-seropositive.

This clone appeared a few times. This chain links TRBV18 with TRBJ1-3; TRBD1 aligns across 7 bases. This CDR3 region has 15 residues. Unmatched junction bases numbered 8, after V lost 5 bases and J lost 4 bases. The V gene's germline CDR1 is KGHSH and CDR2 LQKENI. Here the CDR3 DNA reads TGTGCCAGCTCATCGACAGGGATTGACGGAAACACCATATATTTT. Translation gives CASSSTGIDGNTIYF.

The CDR3 protein is CASSLAGQPYGYTF. In DNA form, the CDR3 reads TGTGCCAGCAGCTTGGCCGGACAGCCCTATGGCTACACCTTC. This chain connects TRBV5-6 to TRBJ1-2, with a possible D match to TRBD1 (6 bases). Germline CDR1 reads SGHDT; CDR2 reads YYEEEE. The CDR3 spans 14 residues. Trimming pared 0 bases from V and 4 bases from J, leaving 10 bases between.

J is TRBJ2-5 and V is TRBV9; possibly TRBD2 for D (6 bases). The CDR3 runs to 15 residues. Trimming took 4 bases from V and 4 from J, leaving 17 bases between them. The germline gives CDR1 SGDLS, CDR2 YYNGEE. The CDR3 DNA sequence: TGTGCCAGCAGCCTAGGGACTTCTAGCAGAGAGACCCAGTACTTC. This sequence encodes CASSLGTSSRETQYF.

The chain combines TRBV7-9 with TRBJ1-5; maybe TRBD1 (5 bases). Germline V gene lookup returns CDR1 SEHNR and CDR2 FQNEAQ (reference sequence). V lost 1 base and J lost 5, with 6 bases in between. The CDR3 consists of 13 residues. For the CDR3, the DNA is TGTGCCAGCAGCTTAGAAGGGGATCAGCCCCAGCATTTT. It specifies CASSLEGDQPQHF.

The CDR3 region is CASSIARARYTEAFF. CDR3 coding DNA: TGTGCCAGTAGTATAGCCAGGGCCCGATACACTGAAGCTTTCTTT. The chain couples TRBV19 to TRBJ1-1, with TRBD1 as a possible D gene (5 bases). The CDR3 runs to 15 residues. Germline V gives CDR1 LNHDA, CDR2 SQIVND (reference sequence). Trimming took off 1 base at V and 3 bases at J, with 12 bases between the two ends.

The CDR3 here is CASSYQNDLTDGYTF. Here the CDR3 DNA reads TGTGCCAGCAGTTACCAAAACGACTTAACCGACGGCTACACCTTC. This chain uses TRBV6-5 with TRBJ1-2; D unclear. The CDR3 is 15 amino acids. Deletions cut 2 bases from V and 8 bases from J, with 18 bases between. Looked up from germline, CDR1 is MNHEY and CDR2 is SVGAGI.

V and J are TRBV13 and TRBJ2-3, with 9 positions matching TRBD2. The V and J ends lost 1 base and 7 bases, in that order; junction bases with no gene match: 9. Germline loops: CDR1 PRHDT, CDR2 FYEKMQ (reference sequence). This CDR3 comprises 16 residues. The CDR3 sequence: CASSLEGLAYENTQYF. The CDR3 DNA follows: TGTGCCAGCAGCTTAGAGGGACTAGCCTACGAGAATACGCAGTATTTT.

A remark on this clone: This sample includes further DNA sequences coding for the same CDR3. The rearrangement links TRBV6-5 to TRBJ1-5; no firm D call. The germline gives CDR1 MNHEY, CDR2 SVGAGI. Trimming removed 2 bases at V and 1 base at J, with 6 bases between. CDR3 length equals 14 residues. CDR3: CASSYSGSNQPQHF. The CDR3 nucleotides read TGTGCCAGCAGTTACAGTGGCAGCAATCAGCCCCAGCATTTT.

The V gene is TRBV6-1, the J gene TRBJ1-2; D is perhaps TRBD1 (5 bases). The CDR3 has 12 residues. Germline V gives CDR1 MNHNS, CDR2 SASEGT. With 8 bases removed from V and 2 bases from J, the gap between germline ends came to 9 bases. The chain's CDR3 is CASRGTNYGYTF. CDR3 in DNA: TGTGCCAGCCGGGGGACCAACTATGGCTACACCTTC.

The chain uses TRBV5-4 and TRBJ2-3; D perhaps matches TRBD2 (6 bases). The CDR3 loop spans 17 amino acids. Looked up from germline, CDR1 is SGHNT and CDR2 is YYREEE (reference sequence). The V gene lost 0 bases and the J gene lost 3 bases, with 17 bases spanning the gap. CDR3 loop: CASSLGGWAGGTDTQYF. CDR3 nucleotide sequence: TGTGCCAGCAGCTTGGGGGGCTGGGCTGGGGGGACAGATACGCAGTATTTT.

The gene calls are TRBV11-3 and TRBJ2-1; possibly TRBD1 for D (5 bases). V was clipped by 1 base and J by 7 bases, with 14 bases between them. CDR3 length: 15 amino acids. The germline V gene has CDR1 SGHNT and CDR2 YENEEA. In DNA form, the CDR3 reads TGTGCCAGCAGCTTAGTCGGTAGAGCAGGGAATGAGCAGTTCTTC. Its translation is CASSLVGRAGNEQFF.

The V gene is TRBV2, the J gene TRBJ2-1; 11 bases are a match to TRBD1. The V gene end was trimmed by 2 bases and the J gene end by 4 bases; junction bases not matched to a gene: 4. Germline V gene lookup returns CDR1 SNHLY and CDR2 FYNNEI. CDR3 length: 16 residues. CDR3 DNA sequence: TGTGCCAGCAGTGAATTTGGGACAGGGGGTTACAATGAGCAGTTCTTC. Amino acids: CASSEFGTGGYNEQFF.

The CDR3 reads CASSPRMLSLSYEQYF. CDR3 nucleotides: TGCGCCAGCAGCCCCCGTATGCTTAGCCTCTCCTACGAGCAGTACTTC. The gene calls are TRBV4-1 and TRBJ2-7; D not resolved. This CDR3 has 16 amino acids. Trimming took 4 bases from V and 0 from J, leaving 16 bases between them. Germline V lookup: CDR1 MGHRA, CDR2 YSYEKL.

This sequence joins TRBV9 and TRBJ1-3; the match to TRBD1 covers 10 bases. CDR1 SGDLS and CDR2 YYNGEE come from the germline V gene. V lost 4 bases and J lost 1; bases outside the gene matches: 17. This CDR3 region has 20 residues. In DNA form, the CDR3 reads TGTGCCAGCAGCCCTCAAGTTCTGACAGGGGGCATTCGGTCTGGAAACACCATATATTTT. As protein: CASSPQVLTGGIRSGNTIYF.

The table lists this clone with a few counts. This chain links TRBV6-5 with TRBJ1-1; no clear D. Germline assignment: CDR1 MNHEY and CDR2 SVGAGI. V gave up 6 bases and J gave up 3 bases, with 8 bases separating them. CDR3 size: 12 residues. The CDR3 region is CASSPGYTEAFF. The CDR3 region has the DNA TGTGCCAGCAGCCCGGGGTACACTGAAGCTTTCTTT.

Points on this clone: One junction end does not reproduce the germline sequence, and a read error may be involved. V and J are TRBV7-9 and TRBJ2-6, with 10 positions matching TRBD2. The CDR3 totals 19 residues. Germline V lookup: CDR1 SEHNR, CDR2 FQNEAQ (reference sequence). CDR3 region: CSSSSGRTGFYSGANVLTF. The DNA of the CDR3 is TGTTCCAGCAGTAGCGGGAGGACAGGGTTTTACTCTGGGGCCAACGTCCTGACTTTC.

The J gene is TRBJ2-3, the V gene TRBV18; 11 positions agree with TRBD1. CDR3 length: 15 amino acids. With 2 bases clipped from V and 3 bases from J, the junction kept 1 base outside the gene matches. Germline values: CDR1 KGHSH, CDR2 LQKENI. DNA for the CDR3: TGTGCCAGCTCACCAGGACAGGGGGCAACAGATACGCAGTATTTT. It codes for CASSPGQGATDTQYF.